This section outlines one T cell receptor beta chain sequence together with its context. No antigen is known for it. Coverage ceases 3 residues before the CDR3 finishes, and the germline J gene fills in the end. This record belongs to a study of Tregs in tolerant kidney transplant recipients. Here immunoSEQ multiplex PCR was the method, and the copy in TCRdb shows in-frame clones only, minus some. This sample carries about 30,000 clones, with under 15% going to the ten biggest clones. Regarding the study as a whole: Validation in larger populations is needed because few patients were studied.

Germline CDR1 LNHDA, CDR2 SQIVND (reference sequence). The ends were cut back, 0 bases at V and 9 bases at J, with 15 bases in the middle. The CDR3 covers 15 residues. This specimen consisted of CD8+ T cells from blood, obtained before the transplant. The rearrangement joins TRBV19 to TRBJ1-5; D gene ambiguous. This sequence originates from a human donor who received a combined kidney and bone marrow transplant. The sequenced CDR3 bases are TGTGCCAGTAGTATAGACGGGGTCGGGATATGGCCC. The encoded protein is CASSIDGVGIWP. The whole CDR3 protein is CASSIDGVGIWPQHF.